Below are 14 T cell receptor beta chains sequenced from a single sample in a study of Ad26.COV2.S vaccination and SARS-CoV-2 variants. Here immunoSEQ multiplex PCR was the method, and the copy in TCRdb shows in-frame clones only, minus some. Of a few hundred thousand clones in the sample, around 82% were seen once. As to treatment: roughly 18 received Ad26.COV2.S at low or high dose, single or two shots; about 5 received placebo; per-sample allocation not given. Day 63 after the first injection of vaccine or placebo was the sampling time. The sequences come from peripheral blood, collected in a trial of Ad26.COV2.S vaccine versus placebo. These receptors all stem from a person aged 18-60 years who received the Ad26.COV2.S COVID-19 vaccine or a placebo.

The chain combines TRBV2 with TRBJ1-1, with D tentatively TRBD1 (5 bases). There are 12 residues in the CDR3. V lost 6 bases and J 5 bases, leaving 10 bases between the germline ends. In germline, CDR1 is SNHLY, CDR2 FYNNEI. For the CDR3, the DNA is TGTGCCAGCAGGGACACCGGGACTGAAGCTTTCTTT. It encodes CASRDTGTEAFF.

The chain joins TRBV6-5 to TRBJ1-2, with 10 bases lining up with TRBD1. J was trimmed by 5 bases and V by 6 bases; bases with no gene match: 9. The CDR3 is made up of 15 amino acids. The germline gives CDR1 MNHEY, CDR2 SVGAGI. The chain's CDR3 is CASRAGTGEPYGYTF. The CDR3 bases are TGTGCCAGCAGAGCCGGGACAGGGGAGCCATATGGCTACACCTTC.

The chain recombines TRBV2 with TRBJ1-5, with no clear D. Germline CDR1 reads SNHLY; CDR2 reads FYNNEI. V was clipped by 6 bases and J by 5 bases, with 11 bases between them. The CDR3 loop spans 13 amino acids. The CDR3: CASRPGGDQPQHF. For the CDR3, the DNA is TGTGCCAGCAGACCCGGTGGTGATCAGCCCCAGCATTTT.

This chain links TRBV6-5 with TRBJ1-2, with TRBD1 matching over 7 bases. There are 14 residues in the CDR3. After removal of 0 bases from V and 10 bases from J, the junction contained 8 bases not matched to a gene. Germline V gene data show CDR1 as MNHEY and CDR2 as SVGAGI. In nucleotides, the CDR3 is TGTGCCAGCAGTTACTCAGGGCAGGGGGACGTCTACACCTTC. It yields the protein CASSYSGQGDVYTF.

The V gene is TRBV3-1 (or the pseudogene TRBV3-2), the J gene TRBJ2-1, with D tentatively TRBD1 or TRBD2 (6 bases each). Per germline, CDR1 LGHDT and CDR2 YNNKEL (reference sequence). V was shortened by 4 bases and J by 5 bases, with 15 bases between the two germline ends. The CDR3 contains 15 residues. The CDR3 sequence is CASSLLQGRNNEQFF. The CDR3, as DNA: TGTGCCAGCAGCCTACTGCAGGGGAGGAACAATGAGCAGTTCTTC.

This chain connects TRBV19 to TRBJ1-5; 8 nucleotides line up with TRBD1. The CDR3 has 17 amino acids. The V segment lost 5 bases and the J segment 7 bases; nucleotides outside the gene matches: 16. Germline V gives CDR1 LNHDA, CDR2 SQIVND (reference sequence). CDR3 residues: CASSSFPGQAVEQPQHF. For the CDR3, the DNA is TGTGCCAGTAGTTCTTTCCCGGGACAGGCCGTAGAGCAGCCCCAGCATTTT.

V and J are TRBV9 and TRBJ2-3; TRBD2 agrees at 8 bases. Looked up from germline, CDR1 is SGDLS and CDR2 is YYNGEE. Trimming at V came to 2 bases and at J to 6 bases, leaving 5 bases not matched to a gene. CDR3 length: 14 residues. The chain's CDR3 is CASSVYGREDTQYF. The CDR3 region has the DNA TGTGCCAGCAGCGTTTACGGGAGGGAGGATACGCAGTATTTT.

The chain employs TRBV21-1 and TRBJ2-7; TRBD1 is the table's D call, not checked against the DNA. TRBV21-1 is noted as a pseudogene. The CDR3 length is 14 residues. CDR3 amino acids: CASTAQDRIYEQYF. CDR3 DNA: TGTGCCAGCACGGCCCAGGACAGGATATACGAGCAGTACTTC.

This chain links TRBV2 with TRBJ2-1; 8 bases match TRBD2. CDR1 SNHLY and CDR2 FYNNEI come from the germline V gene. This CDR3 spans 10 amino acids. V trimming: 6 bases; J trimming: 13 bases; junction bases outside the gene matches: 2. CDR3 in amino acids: CASRAGVQFF. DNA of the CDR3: TGTGCCAGCAGAGCGGGGGTACAGTTCTTC.

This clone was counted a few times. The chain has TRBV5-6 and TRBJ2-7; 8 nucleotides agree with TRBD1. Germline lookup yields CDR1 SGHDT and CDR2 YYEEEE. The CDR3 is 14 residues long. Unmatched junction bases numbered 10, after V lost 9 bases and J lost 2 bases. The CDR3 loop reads CATRGQAFPYEQYF. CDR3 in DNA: TGTGCCACCCGGGGACAGGCCTTTCCCTACGAGCAGTACTTC.

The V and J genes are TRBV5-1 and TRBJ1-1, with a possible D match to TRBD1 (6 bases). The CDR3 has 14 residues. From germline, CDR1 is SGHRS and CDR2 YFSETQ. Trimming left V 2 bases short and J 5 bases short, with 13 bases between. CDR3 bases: TGCGCCAGCAGCTTAGGGGGGAGGGAGACTGAAGCTTTCTTT. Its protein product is CASSLGGRETEAFF.

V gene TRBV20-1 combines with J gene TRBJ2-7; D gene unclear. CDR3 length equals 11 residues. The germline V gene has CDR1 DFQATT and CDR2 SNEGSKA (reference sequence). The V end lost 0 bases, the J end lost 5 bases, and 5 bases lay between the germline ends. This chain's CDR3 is CSAREDHEQYF. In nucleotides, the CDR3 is TGCAGTGCTAGAGAGGACCACGAGCAGTACTTC.

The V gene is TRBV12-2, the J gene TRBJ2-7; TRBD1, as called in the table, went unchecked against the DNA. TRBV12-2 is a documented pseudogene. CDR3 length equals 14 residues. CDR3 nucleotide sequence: TGTGCAAGTCGCCCCCGGGACAGGGGGTACGAGCAGTACTTC. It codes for CASRPRDRGYEQYF.

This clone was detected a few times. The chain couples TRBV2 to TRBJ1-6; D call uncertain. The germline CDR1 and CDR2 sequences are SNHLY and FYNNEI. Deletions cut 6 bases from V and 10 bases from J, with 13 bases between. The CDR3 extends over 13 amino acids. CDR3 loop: CASSYPEGSPLHF. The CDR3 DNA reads TGTGCCAGCAGCTATCCTGAGGGCTCACCCCTCCACTTT.